What follows are 23 T cell receptor beta chains derived from one specimen sequenced in a study of blood T cell repertoires in COVID-19. Assay used: immunoSEQ multiplex PCR; TCRdb lists only in-frame clones, some missing. The sample shows roughly 43,000 clones, roughly 85% of them seen only once. Sequences were obtained from peripheral blood. All receptors derive from a woman aged 65 to 85 in a cohort sampled during active COVID-19.

This chain connects TRBV27 to TRBJ1-2; D is perhaps TRBD1 (5 bases). The V end lost 6 bases, the J end lost 8 bases, and 22 bases lay between the germline ends. CDR1 is MNHEY and CDR2 is SMNVEV in the germline V gene (reference sequence). This CDR3 spans 15 amino acids. CDR3 sequence: CASSQGGTALGGYTF. CDR3 sequence (DNA): TGTGCCAGCAGCCAAGGAGGGACGGCCCTGGGGGGCTACACCTTC.

The chain has TRBV28 and TRBJ1-4, with D possibly being TRBD1 (5 bases). CDR3 length: 15 amino acids. Germline V gene lookup returns CDR1 MDHEN and CDR2 SYDVKM. Trimming pared 3 bases from V and 5 bases from J, leaving 13 bases between. CDR3 region: CASSLSGGANEKLFF. The CDR3 DNA reads as TGTGCCAGCAGTTTGTCGGGAGGGGCGAATGAAAAACTGTTTTTT.

The chain carries TRBV5-1 and TRBJ2-7, with TRBD2 matching over 10 bases. The trim removed 0 bases at V and 2 bases at J, leaving 8 bases unmatched. The CDR3 totals 17 residues. From germline, CDR1 is SGHRS and CDR2 YFSETQ. CDR3 loop: CASSLGSGRAGAYEQYF. Here the CDR3 DNA reads TGCGCCAGCAGCTTGGGGAGCGGGAGGGCCGGGGCCTACGAGCAGTACTTC.

This clone was counted a few times. The genes are TRBV6-6 and TRBJ2-1, with 7 nucleotides matching TRBD1. V lost 7 bases, J lost 4 bases, and 7 bases stayed unmatched. Germline loops: CDR1 MNHNY, CDR2 SVGAGI (reference sequence). The CDR3 spans 14 residues. CDR3 nucleotide sequence: TGTGCCAGCACTATAGGGGACAGTTACAATGAGCAGTTCTTC. Protein: CASTIGDSYNEQFF.

The J gene is TRBJ2-7, the V gene TRBV11-3; the D gene is possibly TRBD1 (6 bases). V dropped 1 base and J dropped 2 bases, with 9 bases sitting between them. Per germline, CDR1 SGHNT and CDR2 YENEEA. This CDR3 spans 14 amino acids. The CDR3 region is CASSLGGPPYEQYF. The CDR3, as DNA: TGTGCCAGCAGCTTAGGGGGGCCCCCCTACGAGCAGTACTTC.

The V gene is TRBV9, the J gene TRBJ2-5; 10 nucleotides align to TRBD1. The germline V gene has CDR1 SGDLS and CDR2 YYNGEE. After removal of 2 bases from V and 5 bases from J, the junction contained 12 bases not matched to a gene. The CDR3 runs 17 residues. The CDR3 reads CASSVRDRGGLQETQYF. CDR3 sequence (DNA): TGTGCCAGCAGCGTCCGGGACAGGGGAGGGCTCCAGGAGACCCAGTACTTC.

The V call is TRBV11-2, the J call TRBJ2-7; TRBD1 matches 9 bases. In germline, CDR1 is SGHAT, CDR2 FQNNGV. J gave up 2 bases and V 5 bases, and 4 bases lay outside the gene matches. The CDR3 is 14 amino acids. The DNA for the CDR3 is TGTGCCAGCAGCCCCCGGACAGGGGCCTACGAGCAGTACTTC. Its translation is CASSPRTGAYEQYF.

The V gene is TRBV4-2, the J gene TRBJ1-4; no clear D. Germline V gene data show CDR1 as LGHNA and CDR2 as YNFKEQ. Trimming shortened V by 1 base and J by 3 bases, and 15 bases separated the two germline ends. This CDR3 contains 17 residues. For the CDR3, the DNA is TGTGCCAGCAGCCAAGGACGACTTCAAGGCGCTAATGAAAAACTGTTTTTT. Protein product: CASSQGRLQGANEKLFF.

This clone was seen a handful of times. The chain combines TRBV5-6 with TRBJ1-2; D is ambiguous. Looked up from germline, CDR1 is SGHDT and CDR2 is YYEEEE. The ends were cut back, 5 bases at V and 0 bases at J, with 8 bases in the middle. The CDR3 consists of 13 residues. The chain's CDR3 is CASSPTPNYGYTF. CDR3 in DNA: TGTGCCAGCAGTCCGACACCTAACTATGGCTACACCTTC. The full variable domain, with the rest looked up from reference TRBV5-6 and TRBJ1-2, is DAGVTQSPTHLIKTRGQQVTLRCSPKSGHDTVSWYQQALGQGPQFIFQYYEEEERQRGNFPDRFSGHQFPNYSSELNVNALLLGDSALYLCASSPTPNYGYTFGSGTRLTVV.

This rearrangement joins TRBV7-9 to TRBJ2-7; 10 positions match TRBD1. The CDR3 extends over 14 amino acids. Germline CDR1 SEHNR, CDR2 FQNEAQ (reference sequence). V was pared by 4 bases and J by 11 bases, with 11 bases of the junction left unmatched. The CDR3 DNA reads TGTGCCAGCAGCTCGGGACAGGGGACGGGGTTGGAGTACTTC. It is translated as CASSSGQGTGLEYF.

V and J are TRBV3-1 (or the pseudogene TRBV3-2) and TRBJ1-1; D not resolved. The V gene's germline CDR1 is LGHDT and CDR2 YNNKEL (reference sequence). This CDR3 is 14 amino acids long. Trimming took 1 base from V and 3 from J, leaving 9 bases between them. The CDR3 loop reads CASSQAAGDTEAFF. CDR3 nucleotides: TGTGCCAGCAGCCAAGCGGCCGGGGACACTGAAGCTTTCTTT.

The chain combines TRBV3-1 (or the pseudogene TRBV3-2) with TRBJ2-3, with 11 nucleotides matching TRBD2. The CDR3 runs 15 residues. Germline loops: CDR1 LGHDT, CDR2 YNNKEL (reference sequence). Trimming at V came to 7 bases and at J to 3 bases, leaving 6 bases not matched to a gene. CDR3 region: CASNIAGGETDTQYF. CDR3 DNA sequence: TGTGCCAGCAACATAGCGGGAGGGGAGACAGATACGCAGTATTTT.

The J gene is TRBJ2-6, the V gene TRBV5-6; D is uncertain. The CDR3 length is 15 residues. The ends were cut back, 0 bases at V and 2 bases at J, with 6 bases in the middle. The germline V gene has CDR1 SGHDT and CDR2 YYEEEE. This CDR3 is CASSLGRAGANVLTF. The CDR3 DNA is TGTGCCAGCAGCTTGGGACGGGCTGGGGCCAACGTCCTGACTTTC.

This clone occurred once. The V gene is TRBV24-1, the J gene TRBJ2-3; 9 positions agree with TRBD2. There are 17 residues in the CDR3. Germline CDR1 is KGHDR and CDR2 is SFDVKD. V was pared by 2 bases and J by 4 bases, with 9 bases of the junction left unmatched. The CDR3: CATSDSTAGGRADTQYF. CDR3 in DNA: TGTGCCACCAGTGATTCTACAGCGGGAGGTAGGGCAGATACGCAGTATTTT.

As concerns this clone: Its ends do not fully match the called genes, so a read error is possible. The J gene is TRBJ1-2, the V gene TRBV11-2, with no clear D. The CDR3 length is 11 residues. Germline V CDR1 and CDR2: SGHAT, FQNNGV. The CDR3 region is CASSSVGGPNF. The CDR3 DNA sequence: TGTGCCAGCAGCTCTGTTGGAGGGCCCAACTTC.

The chain recombines TRBV21-1 with TRBJ2-7; the table's D gene call, TRBD2, was not cross checked with the DNA. TRBV21-1 is labeled a pseudogene. The CDR3 is 13 residues long. The CDR3 loop is CASSKARGREQYF. Here the CDR3 DNA reads TGTGCCAGCAGCAAAGCAAGAGGGCGCGAGCAGTACTTC.

This clone was counted between two and nine times. This chain uses TRBV4-1 with TRBJ2-3; TRBD1 aligns across 12 bases. The trim removed 4 bases at V and 5 bases at J, leaving 7 bases unmatched. Germline CDR1 MGHRA, CDR2 YSYEKL. This CDR3 comprises 16 residues. The DNA for the CDR3 is TGCGCCAGCAGCCCCCGGGACAGGGGGCGCCGAGATACGCAGTATTTT. Translated, it gives CASSPRDRGRRDTQYF.

V usage is TRBV7-2 and J usage is TRBJ2-7; 8 nucleotides match TRBD1. J lost 2 bases, V lost 5 bases, and 5 bases had no gene match. This CDR3 comprises 14 residues. In germline, CDR1 is SGHTA, CDR2 FQGNSA. The CDR3 loop reads CASSPGQGPYEQYF. Written as DNA, the CDR3 is TGTGCCAGCAGCCCAGGACAGGGACCCTACGAGCAGTACTTC. Variable domain in full (rest from reference TRBV7-2 and TRBJ2-7): GAGVSQSPSNKVTEKGKDVELRCDPISGHTALYWYRQSLGQGLEFLIYFQGNSAPDKSGLPSDRFSAERTGGSVSTLTIQRTQQEDSAVYLCASSPGQGPYEQYFGPGTRLTVT.

This clone was seen just once. The chain couples TRBV9 to TRBJ2-3; 10 positions agree with TRBD2. Losses at the gene ends were 0 bases for V and 5 bases for J; bases not matched to a gene: 3. Germline CDR1 is SGDLS and CDR2 is YYNGEE. CDR3 size: 15 residues. Here the CDR3 DNA reads TGTGCCAGCAGCGTAGGAGCGGGGGGGAGAGATACGCAGTATTTT. Residues: CASSVGAGGRDTQYF.

The chain couples TRBV28 to TRBJ1-1; weak D call: TRBD1 (6 bases). Trimming took off 11 bases at V and 0 bases at J, with 22 bases between the two ends. Germline values: CDR1 MDHEN, CDR2 SYDVKM. CDR3 length equals 16 residues. The CDR3 DNA sequence: TGTGCCGGGGCCCAGGGGAAGTGGGCGGTGAACACTGAAGCTTTCTTT. It specifies CAGAQGKWAVNTEAFF.

The chain couples TRBV5-1 to TRBJ2-3; 10 nucleotides match TRBD2. The CDR3 runs 15 residues. With V trimmed by 4 bases and J by 3 bases, 5 bases remained unmatched. Germline V gene sequence: CDR1 SGHRS, CDR2 YFSETQ. CDR3 in amino acids: CASSAAGGPTDTQYF. CDR3 DNA: TGCGCCAGCAGCGCAGCGGGAGGGCCAACAGATACGCAGTATTTT.

V is TRBV2 and J is TRBJ2-1; 7 bases agree with TRBD2. The CDR3 totals 14 residues. CDR1 SNHLY and CDR2 FYNNEI come from the germline V gene. The trim removed 3 bases at V and 5 bases at J, leaving 4 bases unmatched. The chain's CDR3 is CASSEFSGHNEQFF. The CDR3 DNA sequence: TGTGCCAGCAGTGAGTTTAGCGGGCACAATGAGCAGTTCTTC.

V gene TRBV3-1 (or the pseudogene TRBV3-2) combines with J gene TRBJ1-2; 7 bases are a match to TRBD1. The CDR3 totals 13 residues. CDR1 and CDR2 (germline): LGHDT, YNNKEL (reference sequence). V lost 6 bases to trimming and J lost 8 bases; unmatched junction nucleotides: 9. CDR3 nucleotide sequence: TGTGCCAGCAGTCCGAGGGGGCGCCGGGGCTACACCTTC. Its protein product is CASSPRGRRGYTF.